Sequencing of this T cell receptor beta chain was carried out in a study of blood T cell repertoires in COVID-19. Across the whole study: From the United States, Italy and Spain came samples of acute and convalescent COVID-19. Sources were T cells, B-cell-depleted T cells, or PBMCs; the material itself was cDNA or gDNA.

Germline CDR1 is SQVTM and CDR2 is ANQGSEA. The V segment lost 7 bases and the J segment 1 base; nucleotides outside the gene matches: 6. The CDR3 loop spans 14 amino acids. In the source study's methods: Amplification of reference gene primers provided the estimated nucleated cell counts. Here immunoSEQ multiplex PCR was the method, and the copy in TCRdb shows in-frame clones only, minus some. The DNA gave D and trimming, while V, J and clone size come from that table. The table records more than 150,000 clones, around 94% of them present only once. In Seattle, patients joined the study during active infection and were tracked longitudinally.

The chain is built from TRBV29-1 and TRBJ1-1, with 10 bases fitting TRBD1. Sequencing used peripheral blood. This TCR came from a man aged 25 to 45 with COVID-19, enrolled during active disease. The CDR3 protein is CSAMRTGGNTEAFF. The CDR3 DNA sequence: TGCAGCGCAATGAGGACAGGGGGGAACACTGAAGCTTTCTTT.